This TCR beta chain is drawn from a study of human T cells and chemical hapten exposure (dated by TCRdb to the early 2020s). For the study in its entirety: For sensitization, 2% DPC in acetone was applied to an approximately 2 cm by approximately 2 cm area of upper inner arm skin. Throughout the study period of about 23 weeks, patients also received therapeutic DPC doses to the scalp every week. Patch tests used Finn chambers with 0.01% DPC on the upper back, scored after 6 days by International Contact Dermatitis Research Group standards. The mostly female patient cohort included alopecia areata with under or over 50% scalp involvement, alopecia totalis and alopecia universalis. The libraries were sequenced as a pool, and the TCR yield per sample differed mostly because of small variations in library volumes within the pool. The study tracked peripheral blood TCR repertoire changes in vivo during primary and secondary sensitization to the hapten diphenylcyclopropenone (DPC) in alopecia patients. Patient blood was sampled pre-sensitization (week 0) and at 2, 6 and about 24 weeks after DPC sensitization. Roughly 30 alopecia patients gave blood for TCR sequencing at one to four time points (pre-sensitization, 2, 6 and 24 weeks).

General findings and caveats noted by the study authors: Compared with pre-sensitization or healthy control sets, expanded TCRs formed significantly more large CDR3 similarity clusters, which is consistent with antigen-driven responses. Repeated subsampling changed both the strength of the expansion versus patch-test correlation and the threshold at which that correlation became significant. Because all patients had alopecia, a presumed autoimmune disease, the immune response of the patients might differ from that of healthy individuals. No change with DPC sensitization was found in the number of TCRs above 1 in 1000 frequency, and no evidence of global repertoire structure alterations was found. Patch test score was positively correlated with the number of PT1 expanded TCRs, with significance at thresholds 8, 16 and 32 but not at 4.

Libraries were prepared through RACE. TCRdb lists the instrument as NextSeq 500. During library preparation, unique molecular identifiers were attached to individual cDNA molecules so that TCRs could be counted quantitatively and reproducibly. Both TCR alpha and TCR beta chains were sequenced from each blood RNA sample. Per the original workflow: The median number of TCRs per sample was around 100,000, ranging from 23,224 to 690,600. V, J and CDR3 annotation of the TCR reads was performed with the Decombinator software suite. Every sample was subsampled to the same number of TCRs (28,000) for the PS versus PT1 abundance plots. Expanded TCRs were defined as absent before sensitization and observed at least eight times at the 2-week time point. TCRdb trimmed public reads at Q25 via fastp, called clones via MiXCR and kept in-frame beta chains. Rows with a matching CDR3 protein are joined into one entry that keeps the most common DNA and genes. These V and J calls rely on TCRdb rather than the paper's analysis. Counted in this sample were 250,000 or so distinct CDR3 sequences; about 8.1% of them appeared once. Over 2% of the sample goes to the ten largest clones.

The CDR3 sequence holds 14 residues, the cysteine and phenylalanine included. Only CDR3 DNA remains: 42 bases, in frame from the first base. The germline V gene specifies SGHTA as CDR1 and FQGTGA as CDR2. V is shortened by 3 bases, J by 1 base, and the region joining them spans 8 bases. Read against the paper, the sample's time point label means: pre-sensitization, week 0. What this sample's treatment or condition label stands for: therapeutic diphenylcyclopropenone sensitization with weekly scalp DPC. Blood at each patch-test visit was drawn before the patch test was applied. Patients were eligible if aged 18 to 70, diagnosed with alopecia and judged suitable for DPC therapy, and pregnant patients were excluded. Total RNA was extracted from unfractionated whole blood that had been collected in Tempus Blood RNA tubes. This clonotype was observed a few times. Its antigen remains unidentified. Base quality data are lacking; no much larger clone is found one base away.

This chain joins TRBV7-3 to TRBJ2-3; TRBD1 is possibly the D segment (5 matching bases). The TCR sequence derives from a woman between 40 and 55 years old with alopecia areata. Some clones in this sample may be carry-over from other donors' samples. Specimen: whole blood, collected in connection with sensitization to the hapten diphenylcyclopropenone (DPC). Here is the DNA: TGTGCCAGCAGCTTCGGACAACGCACAGATACGCAGTATTTT. This is translated as CASSFGQRTDTQYF. Extended through the reference TRBV7-3 and TRBJ2-3 proteins, this CDR3 yields the full variable domain: GAGVSQTPSNKVTEKGKYVELRCDPISGHTALYWYRQSLGQGPEFLIYFQGTGAADDSGLPNDRFFAVRPEGSVSTLKIQRTERGDSAVYLCASSFGQRTDTQYFGPGTRLTVL.